Listed below are T cell receptor beta chains from one sample, sequenced in a study of regulatory T cells in long-lasting Graves disease. TCRdb redid the calling of the multiplex PCR reads with MiXCR, one entry per CDR3 protein. Altogether a few hundred thousand distinct CDR3 sequences are present, about 21% being singletons, with the ten largest covering over 11%. Sequences were derived from peripheral blood mononuclear cells (PBMCs), sampled when the disease was refractory, from a patient treated with antithyroid drugs. These receptors all stem from a female donor with Graves disease. Both conserved end residues are part of each CDR3. Fields, in order: clone size, D gene, V gene, J gene, CDR3 protein, CDR3 DNA. A D gene is named only where the DNA matches it firmly. A row's size may be missing; if present it is once, few, many or a size class.

abundance: few
d_gene: .
v_gene: TRBV3-1
j_gene: TRBJ2-7
CDR3aa: CASSQDGAFAYEQYF
CDR3nt: TGTGCCAGCAGCCAAGACGGGGCCTTCGCCTACGAGCAGTACTTC

abundance: .
d_gene: .
v_gene: TRBV6-2/TRBV6-3
j_gene: TRBJ2-7
CDR3aa: CASSQHGPLYEQYF
CDR3nt: TGTGCCAGCAGTCAACACGGACCATTATACGAGCAGTACTTC

abundance: few
d_gene: TRBD2
v_gene: TRBV3-1
j_gene: TRBJ2-7
CDR3aa: CASNLAGAGSYEQYF
CDR3nt: TGTGCCAGCAATCTGGCGGGAGCCGGCTCCTACGAGCAGTACTTC

abundance: few
d_gene: .
v_gene: TRBV4-1
j_gene: TRBJ2-5
CDR3aa: CASSPTSYETQYF
CDR3nt: TGCGCCAGCAGCCCTACTAGTTACGAGACCCAGTACTTC

abundance: .
d_gene: .
v_gene: TRBV20-1
j_gene: TRBJ2-2
CDR3aa: CSATVNTGELFF
CDR3nt: TGCAGTGCCACTGTGAACACCGGGGAGCTGTTTTTT

abundance: few
d_gene: TRBD1
v_gene: TRBV20-1
j_gene: TRBJ1-6
CDR3aa: CSARDQGARSPLHF
CDR3nt: TGCAGTGCTAGAGATCAGGGGGCCAGATCACCCCTCCACTTT

abundance: many
d_gene: .
v_gene: TRBV28
j_gene: TRBJ2-5
CDR3aa: CASSTPGRGRETQYF
CDR3nt: TGTGCCAGCAGTACCCCAGGCCGGGGGCGGGAGACCCAGTACTTC

abundance: few
d_gene: .
v_gene: TRBV3-1
j_gene: TRBJ1-3
CDR3aa: CASSQEGGNTIYF
CDR3nt: TGTGCCAGCAGCCAAGAGGGGGGAAACACCATATATTTT

abundance: many
d_gene: .
v_gene: TRBV14
j_gene: TRBJ2-7
CDR3aa: CASSQVNAYEQYF
CDR3nt: TGTGCCAGCAGCCAAGTTAACGCCTACGAGCAGTACTTC

abundance: many
d_gene: TRBD1
v_gene: TRBV28
j_gene: TRBJ2-7
CDR3aa: CASSSGQYDEQYF
CDR3nt: TGTGCCAGCAGTTCGGGACAGTATGACGAGCAGTACTTC

abundance: many
d_gene: TRBD1
v_gene: TRBV5-1
j_gene: TRBJ2-2
CDR3aa: CASSVTGTANTGELFF
CDR3nt: TGCGCCAGCAGCGTTACCGGGACAGCGAACACCGGGGAGCTGTTTTTT

abundance: .
d_gene: .
v_gene: TRBV6-2/TRBV6-3
j_gene: TRBJ2-5
CDR3aa: CASSELALAETQYF
CDR3nt: TGTGCCAGCAGTGAACTCGCATTGGCTGAGACCCAGTACTTC

abundance: .
d_gene: TRBD1
v_gene: TRBV20-1
j_gene: TRBJ2-5
CDR3aa: CSAEGAGILYQETQYF
CDR3nt: TGCAGTGCTGAGGGGGCAGGTATCTTGTACCAAGAGACCCAGTACTTC

abundance: many
d_gene: .
v_gene: TRBV11-2
j_gene: TRBJ1-1
CDR3aa: CASSPRRGGAEAFF
CDR3nt: TGTGCCAGCAGCCCGCGACGGGGAGGGGCTGAAGCTTTCTTT

abundance: .
d_gene: .
v_gene: TRBV7-9
j_gene: TRBJ2-5
CDR3aa: CASSSLRRGTETQYF
CDR3nt: TGTGCCAGCAGCTCATTGCGGAGGGGTACGGAGACCCAGTACTTC

abundance: .
d_gene: .
v_gene: TRBV4-1
j_gene: TRBJ1-5
CDR3aa: CASSHPGGGGPNQPQHF
CDR3nt: TGCGCCAGCAGCCACCCCGGGGGGGGGGGGCCCAATCAGCCCCAGCATTTT

abundance: few
d_gene: TRBD2
v_gene: TRBV9
j_gene: TRBJ2-5
CDR3aa: CASSTEGGWEETQYF
CDR3nt: TGTGCCAGCAGTACCGAGGGAGGGTGGGAGGAGACCCAGTACTTC

abundance: .
d_gene: .
v_gene: TRBV20-1
j_gene: TRBJ1-5
CDR3aa: CSASTQGDQPQHF
CDR3nt: TGCAGTGCTAGTACGCAGGGAGATCAGCCCCAGCATTTT

abundance: .
d_gene: .
v_gene: TRBV4-3
j_gene: TRBJ1-6
CDR3aa: CASSQPDRPPEHF
CDR3nt: TGCGCCAGCAGCCAACCCGACCGTCCCCCCGAACACTTT

abundance: many
d_gene: TRBD1
v_gene: TRBV20-1
j_gene: TRBJ1-4
CDR3aa: CSARPGTGGEKLFF
CDR3nt: TGCAGTGCACGTCCCGGGACAGGGGGAGAAAAACTGTTTTTT

abundance: .
d_gene: .
v_gene: TRBV6-1
j_gene: TRBJ2-7
CDR3aa: CASSEALATSSYEQYF
CDR3nt: TGTGCCAGCAGTGAAGCATTAGCGACAAGCTCCTACGAGCAGTACTTC

abundance: few
d_gene: .
v_gene: TRBV12-5
j_gene: TRBJ1-5
CDR3aa: CASGSPGRHSNQPQHF
CDR3nt: TGTGCTAGTGGGTCCCCCGGGCGACATAGCAATCAGCCCCAGCATTTT

abundance: .
d_gene: .
v_gene: TRBV6-5
j_gene: TRBJ2-2
CDR3aa: CASSYGGGATGELFF
CDR3nt: TGTGCCAGCAGTTATGGCGGGGGCGCGACCGGGGAGCTGTTTTTT

abundance: .
d_gene: .
v_gene: TRBV18
j_gene: TRBJ2-2
CDR3aa: CASSPRTGPTGELFF
CDR3nt: TGTGCCAGCTCACCACGGACGGGACCCACCGGGGAGCTGTTTTTT

abundance: many
d_gene: .
v_gene: TRBV7-3
j_gene: TRBJ2-2
CDR3aa: CASSLTVTGELFF
CDR3nt: TGTGCCAGCAGCTTAACGGTCACCGGGGAGCTGTTTTTT

abundance: .
d_gene: TRBD1
v_gene: TRBV6-1
j_gene: TRBJ2-1
CDR3aa: CASSTMGQGYLHEQFF
CDR3nt: TGTGCCAGCAGTACTATGGGACAGGGATATCTCCATGAGCAGTTCTTC

abundance: .
d_gene: .
v_gene: TRBV3-1
j_gene: TRBJ2-5
CDR3aa: CASSQVEGQETQYF
CDR3nt: TGTGCCAGCAGCCAAGTAGAGGGACAAGAGACCCAGTACTTC

abundance: .
d_gene: .
v_gene: TRBV4-3
j_gene: TRBJ1-2
CDR3aa: CASGQELINYGYTF
CDR3nt: TGCGCCAGCGGCCAAGAACTCATTAACTATGGCTACACCTTC

abundance: .
d_gene: .
v_gene: TRBV15
j_gene: TRBJ1-1
CDR3aa: CAIARTQNTEAFF
CDR3nt: TGTGCCATCGCAAGGACACAGAACACAGAAGCTTTCTTT

abundance: many
d_gene: .
v_gene: TRBV28
j_gene: TRBJ2-7
CDR3aa: CASSIGGTVYEQYF
CDR3nt: TGTGCCAGCAGCATAGGGGGGACAGTCTACGAGCAGTACTTC

abundance: few
d_gene: .
v_gene: TRBV28
j_gene: TRBJ1-1
CDR3aa: CASSRGIWTEAFF
CDR3nt: TGTGCCAGCAGCAGGGGTATTTGGACTGAAGCTTTCTTT

abundance: .
d_gene: .
v_gene: TRBV10-3
j_gene: TRBJ1-1
CDR3aa: CAISIAENTEAFF
CDR3nt: TGTGCCATCTCTATTGCTGAGAACACTGAAGCTTTCTTT

abundance: many
d_gene: .
v_gene: TRBV28
j_gene: TRBJ1-5
CDR3aa: CASSFTKQPQHF
CDR3nt: TGTGCCAGCAGTTTCACAAAGCAGCCCCAGCATTTT

abundance: many
d_gene: .
v_gene: TRBV28
j_gene: TRBJ2-2
CDR3aa: CASSSAGVGELFF
CDR3nt: TGTGCCAGCAGTTCCGCAGGGGTCGGGGAGCTGTTTTTT

abundance: many
d_gene: TRBD1
v_gene: TRBV7-2
j_gene: TRBJ2-6
CDR3aa: CASSLRGLGANVLTF
CDR3nt: TGTGCCAGCAGCTTAAGGGGGCTTGGGGCCAACGTCCTGACTTTC

abundance: .
d_gene: .
v_gene: TRBV14
j_gene: TRBJ1-2
CDR3aa: CASSQDGRFYTF
CDR3nt: TGTGCCAGCAGCCAAGATGGGCGTTTCTACACCTTC

abundance: .
d_gene: TRBD2
v_gene: TRBV28
j_gene: TRBJ2-7
CDR3aa: CASSSPTTSGMYEQYF
CDR3nt: TGTGCCAGCAGTTCTCCAACGACTAGCGGGATGTACGAGCAGTACTTC

abundance: .
d_gene: .
v_gene: TRBV5-1
j_gene: TRBJ1-1
CDR3aa: CASSLAIGHFEAFF
CDR3nt: TGCGCCAGCAGCTTGGCCATTGGGCACTTTGAAGCTTTCTTT

abundance: many
d_gene: .
v_gene: TRBV30
j_gene: TRBJ1-1
CDR3aa: CAWIIQGSAFF
CDR3nt: TGTGCCTGGATAATTCAGGGCTCAGCTTTCTTT

abundance: .
d_gene: TRBD1
v_gene: TRBV6-5
j_gene: TRBJ1-1
CDR3aa: CASSYGTGAAEAFF
CDR3nt: TGTGCCAGCAGTTACGGGACAGGGGCGGCTGAAGCTTTCTTT

abundance: .
d_gene: TRBD2
v_gene: TRBV7-2
j_gene: TRBJ2-3
CDR3aa: CASSLAGGRSTDTQYF
CDR3nt: TGTGCCAGCAGCTTAGCTGGCGGGAGGAGCACAGATACGCAGTATTTT

abundance: many
d_gene: .
v_gene: TRBV28
j_gene: TRBJ1-2
CDR3aa: CASTRDPLSYGYTF
CDR3nt: TGTGCCTCGACTCGGGACCCCTTGTCCTATGGCTACACCTTC

abundance: few
d_gene: .
v_gene: TRBV29-1
j_gene: TRBJ2-7
CDR3aa: CSVGKGSATHEQYF
CDR3nt: TGCAGCGTTGGGAAGGGTTCGGCGACTCACGAGCAGTACTTC

abundance: many
d_gene: TRBD1
v_gene: TRBV12-5
j_gene: TRBJ1-2
CDR3aa: CASGGQKSNYGYTF
CDR3nt: TGTGCTAGTGGGGGACAGAAGTCTAACTATGGCTACACCTTC

abundance: .
d_gene: .
v_gene: TRBV7-9
j_gene: TRBJ1-4
CDR3aa: CASSPPGTPNEKLFF
CDR3nt: TGTGCCAGCAGCCCCCCGGGAACTCCTAATGAAAAACTGTTTTTT

abundance: many
d_gene: TRBD2
v_gene: TRBV29-1
j_gene: TRBJ2-7
CDR3aa: CSVSTSGRYEQYF
CDR3nt: TGCAGCGTATCGACTAGCGGGAGGTACGAGCAGTACTTC

abundance: few
d_gene: .
v_gene: TRBV30
j_gene: TRBJ1-2
CDR3aa: CAWSVSGSANYGYTF
CDR3nt: TGTGCCTGGAGTGTTTCGGGATCCGCAAATTATGGCTACACCTTC

abundance: few
d_gene: .
v_gene: TRBV6-1
j_gene: TRBJ2-7
CDR3aa: CASSEALVTAYEQYF
CDR3nt: TGTGCCAGCAGTGAAGCGCTTGTGACAGCCTACGAGCAGTACTTC

abundance: many
d_gene: TRBD1
v_gene: TRBV28
j_gene: TRBJ1-2
CDR3aa: CASSRDRGHGYTF
CDR3nt: TGTGCCAGCAGCAGGGACAGGGGGCATGGCTACACCTTC

abundance: many
d_gene: TRBD2
v_gene: TRBV24-1
j_gene: TRBJ2-2
CDR3aa: CATSDFGLAGDSVGSGELFF
CDR3nt: TGTGCCACCAGTGATTTTGGACTAGCGGGAGATAGCGTGGGATCCGGGGAGCTGTTTTTT